A selection of T cell receptor beta chains follows, all from one sample in a study of blood T cell repertoires in COVID-19. Sequencing used immunoSEQ multiplex PCR; TCRdb keeps in-frame clones, though not all of them. The sample has around 210,000 clones, approximately 80% seen once; the top ten hold 0.85% to 0.95%. The sequenced material came from peripheral blood. All receptors derive from a man aged 55 to 69 with COVID-19, enrolled during active disease. Each CDR3 is given with its conserved first and last residue. The D gene is left open where the match is weak. Part of the rows lack a size; the others show once, few, many or a class for expanded clones.

V	size	J	D	DNA	CDR3
TRBV11-1	NA	TRBJ2-7	TRBD1	TGTGCCAGCAGCTCTCACAGGGGCGACGAGCAGTACTTC	CASSSHRGDEQYF
TRBV9	few	TRBJ1-2	NA	TGTGCCAGCAGCGACACCGGCGGCAGGGCGAACTATGGCTACACCTTC	CASSDTGGRANYGYTF
TRBV7-2	few	TRBJ1-3	TRBD1	TGTGCCAGCAGCTATCAACAGGGGGTTTGGGGAAACACCATATATTTT	CASSYQQGVWGNTIYF
TRBV5-1	NA	TRBJ2-7	NA	TGCGCCAGCAGCTTGGACGGGTTGACCTACGAGCAGTACTTC	CASSLDGLTYEQYF
TRBV6-5	NA	TRBJ1-2	TRBD1	TGTGCCAGCAGCTTTAACAGGGGGGACGGCTACACCTTC	CASSFNRGDGYTF
TRBV10-3	NA	TRBJ1-5	NA	TGTGCCGCGAACCCCGACAGAAATCAGCCCCAGCATTTT	CAANPDRNQPQHF
TRBV5-1	few	TRBJ1-5	TRBD1	TGCGCCAGCAGCCCCGCCGGACAGGGGGTCCAGCCCCAGCATTTT	CASSPAGQGVQPQHF
TRBV6-5	NA	TRBJ1-3	NA	TGTGCCAGCAGTTCCTTAGGCGGGAGCTCTGGAAACACCATATATTTT	CASSSLGGSSGNTIYF
TRBV30	NA	TRBJ1-6	NA	TGTGCCTGGAGTCTGACAGATAATTCACCCCTCCACTTT	CAWSLTDNSPLHF
TRBV12-5	few	TRBJ2-1	NA	TGTGCTAGTGGTTTGGCTGAGGGGGGGTCCAATGAGCAGTTCTTC	CASGLAEGGSNEQFF
TRBV27	NA	TRBJ2-3	NA	TGTGCCAGCAGTTTACGGGTCTGGAATACGCAGTATTTT	CASSLRVWNTQYF
TRBV5-1	NA	TRBJ1-4	NA	TGCGCCAGCAGCTCGGGGGTCGCAACTAATGAAAAACTGTTTTTT	CASSSGVATNEKLFF
TRBV15	NA	TRBJ1-1	TRBD1	TGTGCCACCAGCGCCGTGACAGGGTGGAACACTGAAGCTTTCTTT	CATSAVTGWNTEAFF
TRBV30	NA	TRBJ1-6	NA	TGTGCCTGGAGTTTAATACTAAGCGGTTCACCCCTCCACTTT	CAWSLILSGSPLHF
TRBV19	NA	TRBJ2-5	TRBD2	TGTGCCAGTAGTGACCTAGCGGGAGGGCCCGAGACCCAGTACTTC	CASSDLAGGPETQYF
TRBV9	few	TRBJ2-3	TRBD1	TGTGCCAGCACCCGAGGGGACAGGACCCTAGATACGCAGTATTTT	CASTRGDRTLDTQYF
TRBV5-6	NA	TRBJ1-2	NA	TGTGCCAGCAGCTTTACAGGGAATGGCTACACCTTC	CASSFTGNGYTF
TRBV4-2	NA	TRBJ1-5	TRBD1	TGTGCCAGCAGCAAAGGGACAGCACGAGATCAGCCCCAGCATTTT	CASSKGTARDQPQHF
TRBV7-9	NA	TRBJ2-5	NA	TGTGCCAGCAGCTCTAATAATGGCGGTGGGGAGACCCAGTACTTC	CASSSNNGGGETQYF
TRBV28	many	TRBJ1-6	NA	TGTGCCAGCAGTTTAATTCAGAATTCACCCCTCCACTTT	CASSLIQNSPLHF
TRBV7-9	NA	TRBJ2-1	NA	TGTGCCAGCAGCTCCTCTAGCTTGCCCTACAATGAGCAGTTCTTC	CASSSSSLPYNEQFF
TRBV6-5	once	TRBJ1-1	NA	TGTGCCAGCAGTCTATACGACAGTAACACTGAAGCTTTCTTT	CASSLYDSNTEAFF